This TCR beta chain was identified during a study of cytomegalovirus exposure and HLA in healthy donors. Study-wide results and limits: CMV antigen specificity was confirmed in vitro for a few CMV-associated chains.

Generated by immunoSEQ multiplex PCR, the TCRdb table keeps only in-frame clones and is missing some. The table lists roughly 60,000 clones, about 96% of them singletons. Comment on this clone: Its antigen is unknown.

Losses at the gene ends were 4 bases for V and 1 base for J; bases not matched to a gene: 3. The CDR3 has 14 residues. The V gene's germline CDR1 is SGHTA and CDR2 FQGTGA. The source of this sequence is a man between 18 and 29 years old in good health and CMV-seronegative. The chain uses TRBV7-3 and TRBJ1-1; TRBD1 matches 7 bases. Material for sequencing was PBMCs. This CDR3 is CASSYGTENTEAFF. CDR3 DNA sequence: TGTGCCAGCAGCTACGGGACAGAGAACACTGAAGCTTTCTTT.